The next 2 T cell receptor gamma chains were all read from a single sample in a study of intestinal T cells in coeliac disease. For each case, the template was genomic DNA from ten approximately 5-µm formalin-fixed paraffin-embedded scrolls. TCRdb re-called the multiplex PCR reads via CATT. Here the sample table reports 2 gamma-chain clones. The sample taken for sequencing was a duodenal biopsy. The origin of the receptors is a human donor with celiac disease. This table probably holds off-target reads from a library built for another chain.

In this sample, this clone turned up a few times. The limits of the CDR3 on the DNA are not certain, so only TCRdb's listed CDR3 is given. The CDR3 reads CALILPFSGYWGTFSWDTRQMFFGTGIKLF. There is no J gene call, but TRGV9 is given as the V gene. The CDR3 length equals 30 residues, ends included. Germline-derived CDR1 and CDR2 are GITISATS and ISYDGTV (reference sequence).

TRGV9 is the V gene, and the J gene was not called. From germline, CDR1 is GITISATS and CDR2 ISYDGTV (reference sequence). The CDR3 totals 27 residues. CDR3 sequence: CALILPFSGVSPPEGTMKHISIKTLFF. The DNA of the CDR3 is TGTGCCTTGATCCTTCCTTTCTCCGGGGTATCCCCCCCGGAGGGCACAATGAAACACATCAGTATAAAAACCCTCTTCTTC.